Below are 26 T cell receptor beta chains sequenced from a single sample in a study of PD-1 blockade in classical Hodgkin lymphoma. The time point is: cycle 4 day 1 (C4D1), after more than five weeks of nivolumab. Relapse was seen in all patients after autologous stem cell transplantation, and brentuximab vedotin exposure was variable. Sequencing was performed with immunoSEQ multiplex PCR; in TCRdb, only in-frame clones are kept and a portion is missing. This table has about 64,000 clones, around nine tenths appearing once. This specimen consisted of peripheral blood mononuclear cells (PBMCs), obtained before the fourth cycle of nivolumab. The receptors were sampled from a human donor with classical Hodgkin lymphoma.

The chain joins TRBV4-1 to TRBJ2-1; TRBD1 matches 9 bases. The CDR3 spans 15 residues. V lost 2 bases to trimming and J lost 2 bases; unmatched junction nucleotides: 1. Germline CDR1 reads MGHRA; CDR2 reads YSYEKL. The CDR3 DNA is TGCGCCAGCAGCCAAACAGGGGGCCCCTACAATGAGCAGTTCTTC. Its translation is CASSQTGGPYNEQFF.

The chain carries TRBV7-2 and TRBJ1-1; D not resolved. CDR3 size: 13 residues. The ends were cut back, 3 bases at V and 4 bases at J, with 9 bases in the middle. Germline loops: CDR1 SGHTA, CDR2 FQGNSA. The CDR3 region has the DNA TGTGCCAGCAGCTTCCTCGGTCGCACTGAAGCTTTCTTT. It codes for CASSFLGRTEAFF.

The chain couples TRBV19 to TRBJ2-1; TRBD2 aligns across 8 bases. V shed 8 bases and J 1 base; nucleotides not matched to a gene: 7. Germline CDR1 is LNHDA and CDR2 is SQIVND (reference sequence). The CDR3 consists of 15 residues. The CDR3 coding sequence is TGTGCCAGTGGTACGGGAGGGCGTTCCTACAATGAGCAGTTCTTC. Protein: CASGTGGRSYNEQFF.

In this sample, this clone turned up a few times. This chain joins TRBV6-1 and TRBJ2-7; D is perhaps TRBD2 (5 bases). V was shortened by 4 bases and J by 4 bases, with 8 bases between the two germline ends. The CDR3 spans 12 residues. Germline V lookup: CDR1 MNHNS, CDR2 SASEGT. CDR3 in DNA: TGTGCCAGCAGTGGCTGGACTTACGAGCAGTACTTC. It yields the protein CASSGWTYEQYF.

CDR3 nucleotide sequence: TGTGCCAGCAGTTCGGGGGGAGCCTATAATTCACCCCTCCACTTT. Its translation: CASSSGGAYNSPLHF. The genes are TRBV5-4 and TRBJ1-6, with D tentatively TRBD1 (5 bases). V was pared by 5 bases and J by 2 bases, with 11 bases between. In germline, CDR1 is SGHNT, CDR2 YYREEE (reference sequence). The CDR3 totals 15 residues. The full variable domain, completed using reference TRBV5-4 and TRBJ1-6, is ETGVTQSPTHLIKTRGQQVTLRCSSQSGHNTVSWYQQALGQGPQFIFQYYREEENGRGNFPPRFSGLQFPNYSSELNVNALELDDSALYLCASSSGGAYNSPLHFGNGTRLTVT.

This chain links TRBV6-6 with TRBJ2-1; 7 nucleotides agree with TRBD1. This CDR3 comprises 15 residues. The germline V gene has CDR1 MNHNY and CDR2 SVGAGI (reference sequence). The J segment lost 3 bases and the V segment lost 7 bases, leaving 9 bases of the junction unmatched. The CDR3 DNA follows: TGTGCCAGCATTCCCAGGGGGACAGTCTACAATGAGCAGTTCTTC. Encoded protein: CASIPRGTVYNEQFF.

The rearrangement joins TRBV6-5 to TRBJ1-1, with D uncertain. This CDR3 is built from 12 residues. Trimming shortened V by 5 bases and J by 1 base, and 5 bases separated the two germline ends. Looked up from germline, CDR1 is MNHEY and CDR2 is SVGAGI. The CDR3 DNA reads TGTGCCAGCAGTGGACGGAACACTGAAGCTTTCTTT. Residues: CASSGRNTEAFF.

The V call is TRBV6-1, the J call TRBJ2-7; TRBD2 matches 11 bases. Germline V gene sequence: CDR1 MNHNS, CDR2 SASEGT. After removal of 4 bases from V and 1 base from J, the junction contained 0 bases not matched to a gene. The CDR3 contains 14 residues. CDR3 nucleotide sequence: TGTGCCAGCAGTGGGACTAGCGGGTCCTACGAGCAGTACTTC. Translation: CASSGTSGSYEQYF.

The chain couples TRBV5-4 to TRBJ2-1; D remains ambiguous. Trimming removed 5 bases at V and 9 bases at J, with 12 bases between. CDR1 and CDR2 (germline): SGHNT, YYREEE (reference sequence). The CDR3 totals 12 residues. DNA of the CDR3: TGTGCCAGCAGTCTATGGGAAGGTGAGCAGTTCTTC. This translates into CASSLWEGEQFF.

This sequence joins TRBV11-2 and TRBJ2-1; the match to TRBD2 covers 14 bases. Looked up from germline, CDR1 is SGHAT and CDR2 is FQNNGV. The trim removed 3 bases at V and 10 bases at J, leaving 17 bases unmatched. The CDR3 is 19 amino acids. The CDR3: CASSFPLRTSGGSSYEQFF. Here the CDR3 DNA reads TGTGCCAGCAGCTTTCCCCTTCGGACTAGCGGGGGGTCGAGCTACGAGCAGTTCTTC.

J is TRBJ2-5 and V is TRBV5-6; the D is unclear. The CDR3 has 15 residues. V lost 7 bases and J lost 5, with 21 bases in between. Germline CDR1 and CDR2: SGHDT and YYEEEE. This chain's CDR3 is CASQLTRQVMETQYF. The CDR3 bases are TGTGCCAGCCAGCTTACGCGGCAGGTAATGGAGACCCAGTACTTC.

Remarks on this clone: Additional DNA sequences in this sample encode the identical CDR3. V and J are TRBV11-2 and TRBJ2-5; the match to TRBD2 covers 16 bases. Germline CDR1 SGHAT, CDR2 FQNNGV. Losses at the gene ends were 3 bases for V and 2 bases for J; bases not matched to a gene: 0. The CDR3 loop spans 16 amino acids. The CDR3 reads CASSLGLAGGQETQYF. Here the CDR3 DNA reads TGTGCCAGCAGCTTGGGACTAGCGGGAGGGCAAGAGACCCAGTACTTC. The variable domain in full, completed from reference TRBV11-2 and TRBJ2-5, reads EAGVAQSPRYKIIEKRQSVAFWCNPISGHATLYWYQQILGQGPKLLIQFQNNGVVDDSQLPKDRFSAERLKGVDSTLKIQPAKLEDSAVYLCASSLGLAGGQETQYFGPGTRLLVL.

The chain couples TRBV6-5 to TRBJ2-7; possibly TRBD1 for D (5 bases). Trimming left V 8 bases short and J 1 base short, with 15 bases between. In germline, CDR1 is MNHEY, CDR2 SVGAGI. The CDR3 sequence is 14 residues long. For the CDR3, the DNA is TGTGCCAGCGCGGACCGGGCAGGGTCCTACGAGCAGTACTTC. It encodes CASADRAGSYEQYF.

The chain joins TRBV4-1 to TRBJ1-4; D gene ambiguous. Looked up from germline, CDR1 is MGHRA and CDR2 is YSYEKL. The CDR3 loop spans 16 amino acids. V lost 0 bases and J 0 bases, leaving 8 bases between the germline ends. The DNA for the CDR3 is TGCGCCAGCAGCCAAGATCTGGGGACAACTAATGAAAAACTGTTTTTT. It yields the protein CASSQDLGTTNEKLFF.

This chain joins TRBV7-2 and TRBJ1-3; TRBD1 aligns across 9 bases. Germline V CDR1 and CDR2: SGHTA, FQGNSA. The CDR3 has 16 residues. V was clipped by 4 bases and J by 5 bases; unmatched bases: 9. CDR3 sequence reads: CASSSSTGGIRNTIYF. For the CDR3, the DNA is TGTGCCAGCAGCTCCTCGACAGGGGGAATAAGAAACACCATATATTTT.

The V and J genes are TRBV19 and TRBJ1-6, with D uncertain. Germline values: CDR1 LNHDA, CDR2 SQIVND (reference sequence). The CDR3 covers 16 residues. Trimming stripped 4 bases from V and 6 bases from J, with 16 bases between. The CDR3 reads CASSTGTSSVNSPLHF. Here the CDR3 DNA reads TGTGCCAGTAGTACAGGTACCTCGAGTGTTAATTCACCCCTCCACTTT.

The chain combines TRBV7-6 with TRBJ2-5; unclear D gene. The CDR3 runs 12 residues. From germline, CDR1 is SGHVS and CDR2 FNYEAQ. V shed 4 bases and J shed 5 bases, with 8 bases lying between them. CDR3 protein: CASSYSGETQYF. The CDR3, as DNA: TGTGCCAGCAGCTACAGTGGTGAGACCCAGTACTTC.

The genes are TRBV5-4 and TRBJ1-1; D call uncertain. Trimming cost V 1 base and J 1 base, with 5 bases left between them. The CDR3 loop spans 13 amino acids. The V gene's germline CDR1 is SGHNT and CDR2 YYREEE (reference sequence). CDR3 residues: CASSLPENTEAFF. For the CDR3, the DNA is TGTGCCAGCAGCTTGCCGGAGAACACTGAAGCTTTCTTT.

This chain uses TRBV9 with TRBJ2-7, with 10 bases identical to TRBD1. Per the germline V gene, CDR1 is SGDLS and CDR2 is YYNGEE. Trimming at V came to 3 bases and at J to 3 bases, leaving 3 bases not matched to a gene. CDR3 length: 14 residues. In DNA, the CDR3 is TGTGCCAGCAGCGCTGGACAGGGGGGCTACGAGCAGTACTTC. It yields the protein CASSAGQGGYEQYF.

The CDR3 region has the DNA TGTGCCAGCAGTGAATGGGGACTAGCGGGGGGGTACGGGTACAATGAGCAGTTCTTC. It encodes CASSEWGLAGGYGYNEQFF. The chain recombines TRBV6-1 with TRBJ2-1; 16 nucleotides line up with TRBD2. The germline CDR1 and CDR2 sequences are MNHNS and SASEGT. The V gene end was trimmed by 2 bases and the J gene end by 4 bases; junction bases not matched to a gene: 8. The CDR3 spans 19 residues.

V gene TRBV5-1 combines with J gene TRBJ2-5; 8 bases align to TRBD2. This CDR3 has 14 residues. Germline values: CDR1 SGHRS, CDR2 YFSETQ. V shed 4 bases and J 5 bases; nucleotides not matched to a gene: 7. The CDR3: CASSPGGPVETQYF. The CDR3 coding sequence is TGCGCCAGCAGCCCGGGGGGGCCGGTGGAGACCCAGTACTTC.

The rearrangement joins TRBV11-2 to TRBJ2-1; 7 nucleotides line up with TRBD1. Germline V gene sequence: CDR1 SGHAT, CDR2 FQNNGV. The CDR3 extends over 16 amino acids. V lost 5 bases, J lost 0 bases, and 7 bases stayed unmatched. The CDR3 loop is CASSTYRGFSYNEQFF. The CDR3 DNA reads TGTGCCAGCAGCACGTACAGGGGATTCTCCTACAATGAGCAGTTCTTC.

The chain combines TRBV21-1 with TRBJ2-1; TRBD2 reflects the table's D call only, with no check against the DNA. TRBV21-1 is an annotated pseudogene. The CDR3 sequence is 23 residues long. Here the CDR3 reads CASSARPHPTSGRHPLHDNEQFF. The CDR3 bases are TGTGCCAGCAGCGCCCGACCTCATCCGACTAGCGGGAGACACCCCCTCCACGACAATGAGCAGTTCTTC.

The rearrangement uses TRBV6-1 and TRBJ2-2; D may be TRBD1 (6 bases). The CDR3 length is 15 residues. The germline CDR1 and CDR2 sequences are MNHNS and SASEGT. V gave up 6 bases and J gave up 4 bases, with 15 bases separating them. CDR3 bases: TGTGCCAGCAGCTCAATCAGGGGAAGCACCGGGGAGCTGTTTTTT. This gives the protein CASSSIRGSTGELFF.

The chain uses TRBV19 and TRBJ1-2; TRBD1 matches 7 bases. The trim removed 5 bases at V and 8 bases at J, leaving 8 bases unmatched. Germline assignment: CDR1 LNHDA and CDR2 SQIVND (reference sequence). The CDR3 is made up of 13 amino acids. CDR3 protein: CASSSTGAGGYTF. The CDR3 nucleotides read TGTGCCAGTAGTTCCACAGGGGCAGGAGGCTACACCTTC.

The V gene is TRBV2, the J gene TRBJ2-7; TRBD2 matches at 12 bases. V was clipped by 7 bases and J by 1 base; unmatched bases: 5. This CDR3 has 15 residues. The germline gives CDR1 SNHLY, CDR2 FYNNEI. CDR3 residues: CASTLAGGLSYEQYF. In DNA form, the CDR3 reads TGTGCCAGCACACTAGCGGGGGGCCTGTCCTACGAGCAGTACTTC.